The TCR beta chain under discussion was sequenced for a study of siplizumab effects on memory and regulatory T cells. As concerns this clone: Its antigen remains unidentified.

Study results and caveats: In controls, roughly 25% of mappable alloreactive CD4+ clones were Treg-derived on average, versus about 69% with siplizumab.

Only in-frame clones appear in the TCRdb table, and some are missing; sequencing was by immunoSEQ multiplex PCR. The sample holds over 100,000 clones; 93% are singletons and the top ten take roughly 0.64%. From germline, CDR1 is LGHNA and CDR2 YNFKEQ. The CDR3 totals 15 residues. V lost 3 bases and J lost 7, with 15 bases in between. The TCR sequence derives from a human donor in good health. Material: Tregs sorted from blood. The chain joins TRBV4-2 to TRBJ1-4; D is unclear. CDR3 amino acids: CASSQEGAAGEKLFF. In nucleotides, the CDR3 is TGTGCCAGCAGCCAGGAGGGAGCTGCTGGTGAAAAACTGTTTTTT.